These 14 T cell receptor beta chains originate from one sample sequenced in a study of cytomegalovirus exposure and HLA in healthy donors. PCR involved 60 Vbeta and 13 Jbeta primers. Produced via immunoSEQ multiplex PCR; TCRdb's table is partial and in-frame only. The profile covers some 140,000 clones, with 73% appearing a single time and over 1% taken by the ten largest. The specimen was PBMCs. The receptors stem from a woman between 40 and 50 years old in good health and CMV-seronegative.

This clone was counted a few times. The chain has TRBV10-3 and TRBJ1-2; 10 positions match TRBD1. Per the germline V gene, CDR1 is ENHRY and CDR2 is SYGVKD. The CDR3 loop spans 13 amino acids. After removal of 6 bases from V and 7 bases from J, the junction contained 5 bases not matched to a gene. CDR3 sequence (DNA): TGTGCCATCAGAAGTGGGGACAGGGGTGGCTACACCTTC. This translates into CAIRSGDRGGYTF.

V gene TRBV5-4 combines with J gene TRBJ1-1, with TRBD1 as a possible D gene (5 bases). The CDR3 sequence is 13 residues long. Trimming took 4 bases from V and 5 from J, leaving 12 bases between them. The V gene's germline CDR1 is SGHNT and CDR2 YYREEE (reference sequence). CDR3 coding DNA: TGTGCCAGCAGCCCCGGGGAGGGGACTGAAGCTTTCTTT. Translated, it gives CASSPGEGTEAFF.

The V gene is TRBV27, the J gene TRBJ1-1; D not resolved. V was pared by 7 bases and J by 0 bases, with 9 bases between. The CDR3 is 13 residues long. Germline V gives CDR1 MNHEY, CDR2 SMNVEV (reference sequence). The CDR3 loop reads CASKRSMNTEAFF. CDR3 DNA sequence: TGTGCCAGCAAGAGATCCATGAACACTGAAGCTTTCTTT.

The chain carries TRBV6-6 and TRBJ2-5; the D gene is possibly TRBD2 (5 bases). Germline V gene sequence: CDR1 MNHNY, CDR2 SVGAGI (reference sequence). The V end lost 3 bases, the J end lost 0 bases, and 11 bases lay between the germline ends. The CDR3 loop spans 15 amino acids. The CDR3 loop reads CASSYGGSYQETQYF. The CDR3 DNA reads as TGTGCCAGCAGTTATGGCGGGTCGTACCAAGAGACCCAGTACTTC.

V gene TRBV9 combines with J gene TRBJ2-1, with no clear D. This CDR3 spans 11 amino acids. Germline assignment: CDR1 SGDLS and CDR2 YYNGEE. The germline V and J ends were trimmed by 3 bases and 14 bases, with 12 bases remaining between them. This chain's CDR3 is CASSDLTSEFF. As DNA, the CDR3 is TGTGCCAGCAGCGATCTCACCTCGGAGTTCTTC.

V and J are TRBV28 and TRBJ1-2; D possibly corresponds to TRBD1 (6 bases). V lost 3 bases and J 5 bases, leaving 13 bases between the germline ends. The CDR3 length is 14 residues. Germline CDR1 is MDHEN and CDR2 is SYDVKM. In DNA, the CDR3 is TGTGCCAGCAGTTTCCACGGACAGAATTATGGCTACACCTTC. Residues: CASSFHGQNYGYTF.

This clone was seen just once. J is TRBJ1-2 and V is TRBV14, with D perhaps TRBD1 (6 bases). The CDR3 sequence is 13 residues long. From germline, CDR1 is SGHDN and CDR2 FVKESK. The V and J ends lost 3 bases and 5 bases respectively, with 10 bases between them. CDR3: CASSQTQGYGYTF. For the CDR3, the DNA is TGTGCCAGCAGCCAGACACAGGGATATGGCTACACCTTC.

The chain uses TRBV7-2 and TRBJ1-2; D is perhaps TRBD1 (5 bases). Trimming stripped 4 bases from V and 3 bases from J, with 12 bases between. In germline, CDR1 is SGHTA, CDR2 FQGNSA. This CDR3 has 14 residues. CDR3 in amino acids: CASSSDSRYYGYTF. The CDR3 DNA sequence: TGTGCCAGCAGCTCTGACAGTCGCTACTATGGCTACACCTTC. Together with reference TRBV7-2 and TRBJ1-2, the CDR3 gives the full variable domain: GAGVSQSPSNKVTEKGKDVELRCDPISGHTALYWYRQSLGQGLEFLIYFQGNSAPDKSGLPSDRFSAERTGGSVSTLTIQRTQQEDSAVYLCASSSDSRYYGYTFGSGTRLTVV.

The rearrangement links TRBV15 to TRBJ1-2; possibly TRBD1 for D (5 bases). This CDR3 comprises 12 residues. Trimming pared 0 bases from V and 7 bases from J, leaving 6 bases between. Germline V CDR1 and CDR2: LNHNV, YYDKDF (reference sequence). The CDR3 sequence is CATSRDQGGYTF. CDR3 DNA sequence: TGTGCCACCAGCAGAGATCAGGGTGGCTACACCTTC.

The chain combines TRBV11-2 with TRBJ1-1, with 9 bases fitting TRBD1. Per the germline V gene, CDR1 is SGHAT and CDR2 is FQNNGV. The CDR3 covers 16 residues. V trimming: 1 base; J trimming: 7 bases; junction bases outside the gene matches: 10. Written as DNA, the CDR3 is TGTGCCAGCAGCTTAGGGCAACCGGGACAGGGTAGTGAAGCTTTCTTT. Protein: CASSLGQPGQGSEAFF.

This chain connects TRBV4-1 to TRBJ1-2, with TRBD1 matching 9 bases. The CDR3 is made up of 15 amino acids. Unmatched junction bases numbered 3, after V lost 0 bases and J lost 4 bases. Germline CDR1 and CDR2: MGHRA and YSYEKL. The CDR3 here is CASSQDGTGLYGYTF. CDR3 coding DNA: TGCGCCAGCAGCCAAGACGGGACAGGGCTCTATGGCTACACCTTC.

The chain employs TRBV4-1 and TRBJ2-6; weak D call: TRBD1 (5 bases). V lost 5 bases and J lost 2, with 7 bases in between. The CDR3 contains 14 residues. Germline V CDR1 and CDR2: MGHRA, YSYEKL. The CDR3: CASSLGAGANVLTF. CDR3 in DNA: TGCGCCAGCAGCTTAGGGGCTGGGGCCAACGTCCTGACTTTC.

This clone appeared a single time. This chain connects TRBV5-6 to TRBJ1-5; D may be TRBD1 (5 bases). The CDR3 runs to 14 residues. In germline, CDR1 is SGHDT, CDR2 YYEEEE. The V and J ends lost 2 bases and 5 bases respectively, with 11 bases between them. The CDR3 is CASSLGQGYQPQHF. CDR3 DNA: TGTGCCAGCAGCTTAGGTCAGGGTTATCAGCCCCAGCATTTT.

This clone was seen just once. The J gene is TRBJ2-7, the V gene TRBV15; possible D gene TRBD1, 5 bases. CDR1 LNHNV and CDR2 YYDKDF come from the germline V gene (reference sequence). The CDR3 consists of 12 residues. CDR3 in DNA: TGTGCCACCAGCAGAGATCAAAGACAGCTTGTCGTC. Protein: CATSRDQRQLVV.